This TCR beta chain was profiled in a study of CD4 T cells in lung cancer (dated by TCRdb to between 2019 and 2020). Background on the whole study: In the study, blood T cells of NSCLC patients were screened for responses to candidate mutation-encoded neoepitopes, and neoantigen-specific CD4+ T-cell clones and TCRs were isolated. Tumor and non-adjacent lung tissue came from a handful of patients undergoing curative-intent resections for stage I-III non-small cell lung cancer. The resected patients had lung adenocarcinoma or squamous cell carcinoma, were aged 60 to 69 at blood donation, and mostly were former smokers. Treatments received by the patients before blood donation included platinum chemotherapy, and some patients received nivolumab or pembrolizumab. The frequency of neoantigen-specific clonotypes in tumor resections, non-adjacent lung and cultured T-cell products was followed using TCRB deep sequencing.

Libraries were made using the immunoSEQ multiplex PCR assay. Qiagen DNeasy or QIAamp micro DNA kits were used to isolate DNA, and the Adaptive Biotechnology human TCRB sequencing kit was used to sequence TCRB. TCRB libraries were sequenced on an Illumina MiSeq. In the original analysis: The kit provider's software was used to analyze TCRB sequence data, and Fisher's exact test was applied to assess tumor enrichment of clonotype templates. TCRdb's version of the immuneACCESS table is confined to in-frame rearrangements and falls short of the full clone set. An unresolved V gene accounts for under half of the shortfall where checked; the remainder is of unknown origin. V and J calls plus clone size are reproduced from that table; the DNA served to infer D and trimming. The table for this sample lists about 10,000 clones; around 69% of them were counted only once. 15% of the sample comes from the top ten.

Points on this clone: Its recognized antigen is unknown. No base quality information exists; no much larger clone differs at one position.

A distance of 15 bases separates the germline ends of V and J, which lose 0 bases and 10 bases respectively. According to the germline V gene, CDR1 reads MNHEY and CDR2 reads SVGAGI. Counted from cysteine to phenylalanine, this CDR3 has 15 amino acids. The kept DNA is CDR3 alone, 45 bases in frame from the first base. Non-adjacent lung tissue was collected from the same resection as far from the malignant lesion as possible, at a distance of at least 3 cm. Points the paper makes about the study in general: Some blood-derived responses might reflect in vitro priming of naive T cells or cross-reactivity rather than memory responses to the cancer.

The sequence was obtained from a man between 60 and 75 years old with non-small cell lung cancer. Sequenced: normal lung tissue taken away from the tumor. The sequence joins TRBV6-5 to TRBJ1-4, and possibly TRBD1, on 5 matching bases. The DNA is as follows: TGTGCCAGCAGTTACTCGTTAGCAGGGTTAGGAAAACTGTTTTTT. Translation gives CASSYSLAGLGKLFF.